This entry describes one T cell receptor beta chain. Germline V gene sequence: CDR1 MDHEN, CDR2 SYDVKM. V lost 6 bases to trimming and J lost 0 bases, with 12 bases between them. The CDR3 runs 15 residues. This entry comes from a study of blood T cell repertoires in COVID-19. Study-wide background: Material from acute and convalescent COVID-19 was sourced from the United States, Italy and Spain.

Sequenced by immunoSEQ multiplex PCR; TCRdb stores in-frame clones only, minus some. This sample carries about 140,000 clones, 79% of them seen once, and the ten largest clones take 3% to 4.5%. The sequenced sample consisted of peripheral blood. J is TRBJ1-3 and V is TRBV28; tentatively, D is TRBD1 (5 bases). This receptor was taken from a man aged 55 to 70 with acute or convalescent COVID-19. The CDR3, as DNA: TGTGCCAGCAGCATCACAGGAATCTCTGGAAACACCATATATTTT. Translated, it gives CASSITGISGNTIYF. Drawing the rest from reference TRBV28 and TRBJ1-3, the complete variable domain is DVKVTQSSRYLVKRTGEKVFLECVQDMDHENMFWYRQDPGLGLRLIYFSYDVKMKEKGDIPEGYSVSREKKERFSLILESASTNQTSMYLCASSITGISGNTIYFGEGSWLTVV.